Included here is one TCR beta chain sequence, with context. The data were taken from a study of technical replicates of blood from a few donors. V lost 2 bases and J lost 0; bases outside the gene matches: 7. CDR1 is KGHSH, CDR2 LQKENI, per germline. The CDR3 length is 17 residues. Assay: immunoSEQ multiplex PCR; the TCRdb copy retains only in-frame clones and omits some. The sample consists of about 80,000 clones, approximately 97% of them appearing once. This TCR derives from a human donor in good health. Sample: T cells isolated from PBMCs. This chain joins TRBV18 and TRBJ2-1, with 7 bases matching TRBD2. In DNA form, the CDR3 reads TGTGCCAGCTCACCAAAAGCTAGCGGCTTCTCCTACAATGAGCAGTTCTTC. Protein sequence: CASSPKASGFSYNEQFF.